A selection of T cell receptor beta chains follows, all from one sample in a study of shared T cell receptors in the human thymus. Produced via immunoSEQ multiplex PCR; TCRdb's table is partial and in-frame only. This table holds more than 550,000 clones, around 87% found once. The same data also contributed to another study, on human thymus T cells.

The specimen was thymocytes. Source of these receptors: a boy in the first two years of life with a congenital heart defect. Both conserved end residues are part of each CDR3. A D gene is named only where the DNA matches it firmly.

>TRBV5-5|TRBJ1-6|TRBD1
CASSHPGGPAGSPLHF
>TRBV28|TRBJ2-1|TRBD1
CASSEIDRGRDNEQFF
>TRBV5-6|TRBJ2-4|TRBD1
CASSSHRGHAKNIQYF
>TRBV28|TRBJ2-7|-
CASRPGAGEEQYF
>TRBV28|TRBJ1-2|TRBD1
CASSLLIETGYGYTF
>TRBV4-3|TRBJ2-6|-
CASSQVRQILSGANVLTF
>TRBV9|TRBJ1-2|-
CASSVVPGGDGYTF
>TRBV7-2|TRBJ1-2|-
CASSLLQDTYGYTF
>TRBV30|TRBJ2-1|TRBD2
CAWSVVREDNEQFF
>TRBV19|TRBJ1-1|-
CASSTGHTNTEAFF
>TRBV28|TRBJ1-3|TRBD1
CASSPHRGSNGNTIYF
>TRBV14|TRBJ2-1|TRBD2
CASSKLSGDANNEQFF
>TRBV19|TRBJ1-1|-
CASSRGSTYPEAFF
>TRBV2|TRBJ2-7|TRBD2
CASSEVGTSGRILCDEQYF
>TRBV28|TRBJ2-3|TRBD1
CASSLGQGRSDTQYF
>TRBV5-8|TRBJ2-2|TRBD2
CASSCRASGRPGELFF
>TRBV4-3|TRBJ1-3|TRBD1
CASSQRGPRQGPGNTIYF
>TRBV10-3|TRBJ1-1|-
CATRNGGPMNTEAFF
>TRBV6-1|TRBJ2-3|-
CASSEWGGASASDTQYF
>TRBV27|TRBJ1-6|-
CASRNRVDDNSPLHF
>TRBV5-1|TRBJ2-3|-
CASRRGVVPPGADTQYF
>TRBV5-1|TRBJ2-3|TRBD2
CASSLMAGAAVDTQYF
>TRBV4-1|TRBJ2-3|TRBD1
CASSQEGQGPDTQYF
>TRBV2|TRBJ2-3|-
CASSDEERSGDTQYF
>TRBV6-5|TRBJ2-1|TRBD2
CASSYGTSGGNEQFF
>TRBV7-6|TRBJ2-7|TRBD2
CASSLLADYEQYF
>TRBV9|TRBJ1-2|TRBD1
CASSVEPPRTGGAGGYTF
>TRBV7-6|TRBJ2-1|-
CASRPPSGTRQFF
>TRBV7-9|TRBJ1-2|-
CASSFGTTPGYTF
>TRBV30|TRBJ2-1|TRBD2
CAWGGTSGELNEQFF
>TRBV7-8|TRBJ2-3|TRBD1
CASSSDRGGPRSSTDTQYF
>TRBV10-3|TRBJ1-3|-
CAISDQSIIQASGNTIYF
>TRBV6-4|TRBJ1-2|TRBD1
CASSVQDRGNYGYTF
>TRBV19|TRBJ2-7|TRBD1
CASSPTGTGGHEQYF
>TRBV19|TRBJ1-3|-
CASSSPVPSGNTIYF
>TRBV14|TRBJ2-6|-
CASSHSPSRAGGANVLTF
>TRBV5-4|TRBJ2-3|-
CASSLEEGFTDTQYF
>TRBV19|TRBJ2-1|-
CASSIGTGVAGSSYNEQFF
>TRBV18|TRBJ1-4|-
CASSPGRGTTNEKLFF
>TRBV19|TRBJ1-1|TRBD1
CASNPPCKPGQYTEAFF
>TRBV5-6|TRBJ2-1|-
CASSLDRQCLSYNEQFF
>TRBV5-1|TRBJ2-5|TRBD2
CASSSSGTKNETQYF
>TRBV7-9|TRBJ2-1|-
CASSLRKWTGTRQFF
>TRBV6-5|TRBJ1-1|-
CASSYYWVGDTEAFF
>TRBV6-1|TRBJ1-6|TRBD1
CASREPSGQGSSYNSPLHF
>TRBV28|TRBJ1-2|TRBD1
CASSSGTGVTYNYGYTF
>TRBV25-1|TRBJ1-4|-
CASSDDGPGLNEKLFF
>TRBV4-3|TRBJ2-4|-
CASSQEGPGGGLAKNIQYF
>TRBV7-9|TRBJ2-7|TRBD2
CASSPSGTSGYEQYF
>TRBV28|TRBJ2-7|TRBD1
CASRDRGTEGEQYF
>TRBV5-6|TRBJ2-2|-
CASSLTAGGELFF
>TRBV4-3|TRBJ2-2|-
CASSQVSTKTGELFF